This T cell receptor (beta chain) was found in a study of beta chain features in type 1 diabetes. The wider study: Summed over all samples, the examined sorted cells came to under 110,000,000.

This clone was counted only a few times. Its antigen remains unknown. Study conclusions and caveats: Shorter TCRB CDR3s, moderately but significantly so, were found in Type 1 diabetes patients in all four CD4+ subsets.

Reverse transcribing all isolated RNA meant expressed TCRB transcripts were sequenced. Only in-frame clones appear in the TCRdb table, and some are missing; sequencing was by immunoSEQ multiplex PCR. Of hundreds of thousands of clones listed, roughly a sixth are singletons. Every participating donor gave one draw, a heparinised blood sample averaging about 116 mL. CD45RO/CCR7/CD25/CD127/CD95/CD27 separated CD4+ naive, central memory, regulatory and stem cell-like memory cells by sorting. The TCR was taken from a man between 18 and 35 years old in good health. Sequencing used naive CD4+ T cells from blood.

The CDR3 protein is CASSLAASGAGTQYF. The CDR3 DNA reads TGTGCCAGCAGCTTAGCCGCCAGCGGTGCGGGTACGCAGTATTTT. The rearrangement joins TRBV7-2 to TRBJ2-3, with a tentative D call TRBD2 (5 bases). CDR1 is SGHTA, CDR2 FQGNSA, per germline. The V and J ends lost 0 bases and 8 bases respectively, with 15 bases between them. CDR3 length equals 15 residues.